The 27 T cell receptor beta chains presented below share a single source sample, sequenced in a study of blood T cell repertoires in COVID-19. Method: immunoSEQ multiplex PCR; TCRdb's copy keeps in-frame clones and lacks some. The top ten clones hold approximately 7.9% of a sample with 90,000 to 150,000 clones, approximately 87% of them seen once. Material for sequencing was peripheral blood. All receptors come from a man between 65 and 79 years old who had recovered from COVID-19.

The chain couples TRBV7-3 to TRBJ2-1; 9 bases match TRBD2. This CDR3 region has 17 residues. Germline trimming cut 4 bases from V and 4 bases from J; bases unmatched to any gene: 11. Germline values: CDR1 SGHTA, CDR2 FQGTGA. Here the CDR3 reads CASSSPIAGAGYNEQFF. In nucleotides, the CDR3 is TGTGCCAGCAGCTCACCCATAGCGGGGGCCGGATACAATGAGCAGTTCTTC.

The chain couples TRBV6-4 to TRBJ2-1; 12 positions agree with TRBD2. The CDR3 spans 15 residues. CDR1 MRHNA and CDR2 SNTAGT come from the germline V gene. V gave up 4 bases and J gave up 12 bases; unmatched junction bases: 10. The CDR3 bases are TGTGCCAGCAGTGCGCAGACTAGCGGGAGCGGAGGGCAGTTCTTC. This sequence encodes CASSAQTSGSGGQFF.

The gene calls are TRBV6-5 and TRBJ1-4, with 9 bases that match TRBD1. This CDR3 contains 15 residues. The trim removed 6 bases at V and 8 bases at J, leaving 10 bases unmatched. Looked up from germline, CDR1 is MNHEY and CDR2 is SVGAGI. The CDR3 region has the DNA TGTGCCAGCAGGTCGTCAGGGACAGGGAGAGAAAAACTGTTTTTT. This codes for CASRSSGTGREKLFF.

The table lists this clone with a count of one. The chain links TRBV29-1 to TRBJ2-3; 11 bases map to TRBD2. The CDR3 is made up of 14 amino acids. J lost 0 bases, V lost 8 bases, and 4 bases had no gene match. Germline CDR1 SQVTM, CDR2 ANQGSEA. In DNA form, the CDR3 reads TGCAGCCTTCTAGCGGGAGGAAGCACAGATACGCAGTATTTT. It encodes CSLLAGGSTDTQYF.

The chain uses TRBV4-2 and TRBJ2-5, with TRBD1 matching over 8 bases. The CDR3 is 14 residues long. V was pared by 4 bases and J by 2 bases, with 3 bases of the junction left unmatched. Germline V gives CDR1 LGHNA, CDR2 YNFKEQ. CDR3 bases: TGTGCCAGCAGCCCCGACAGGGGTCAAGAGACCCAGTACTTC. Its translation is CASSPDRGQETQYF.

For the CDR3, the DNA is TGTGCCAGCAGCAACGCGGGACAGCTAACCTTAGGGGATGGCTACACCTTC. Its translation: CASSNAGQLTLGDGYTF. The V call is TRBV25-1, the J call TRBJ1-2, with 7 positions matching TRBD1. The CDR3 loop spans 17 amino acids. After removal of 6 bases from V and 6 bases from J, the junction contained 19 bases not matched to a gene. The germline V gene encodes CDR1 MGHDK and CDR2 SYGVNS.

J is TRBJ2-1 and V is TRBV19; the match to TRBD2 covers 9 bases. The V gene end was trimmed by 7 bases and the J gene end by 5 bases; junction bases not matched to a gene: 6. This CDR3 contains 14 residues. CDR1 and CDR2 (germline): LNHDA, SQIVND (reference sequence). CDR3 sequence: CASTPGLANNEQFF. The CDR3 DNA reads as TGTGCCAGTACCCCGGGACTAGCAAACAATGAGCAGTTCTTC.

The V and J genes are TRBV19 and TRBJ2-2, with no clear D. Germline CDR1 reads LNHDA; CDR2 reads SQIVND (reference sequence). V shed 4 bases and J shed 2 bases, with 14 bases lying between them. The CDR3 extends over 16 amino acids. The CDR3 sequence: CASSRSASRNTGELFF. The CDR3 DNA follows: TGTGCCAGTAGTAGGTCAGCGAGCCGAAACACCGGGGAGCTGTTTTTT.

V is TRBV2 and J is TRBJ1-5; the D is unclear. The CDR3 has 14 residues. Per the germline V gene, CDR1 is SNHLY and CDR2 is FYNNEI. V was trimmed by 3 bases and J by 6 bases, leaving 12 bases between them. CDR3 bases: TGTGCCAGCAGTGACGTGGGCAACGGTCAGCCCCAGCATTTT. This codes for CASSDVGNGQPQHF. The whole variable domain, filled in from reference TRBV2 and TRBJ1-5, reads EPEVTQTPSHQVTQMGQEVILRCVPISNHLYFYWYRQILGQKVEFLVSFYNNEISEKSEIFDDQFSVERPDGSNFTLKIRSTKLEDSAMYFCASSDVGNGQPQHFGDGTRLSIL.

The V and J genes are TRBV6-2 or TRBV6-3 and TRBJ2-2; TRBD2 is a possible D gene (5 bases). The germline V gene encodes CDR1 MNHEY and CDR2 SVGEGT. Trimming pared 5 bases from V and 9 bases from J, leaving 19 bases between. The CDR3 has 15 amino acids. In DNA, the CDR3 is TGTGCCAGCAGTGAGGAGCTAGGACCGGGGAGGGAGCTGTTTTTT. It translates to CASSEELGPGRELFF.

The chain is built from TRBV19 and TRBJ2-1, with 9 bases fitting TRBD2. The junction had 11 bases not matched to a gene; V was cut back by 4 bases and J by 4 bases. The CDR3 covers 17 residues. Germline CDR1 is LNHDA and CDR2 is SQIVND (reference sequence). CDR3 bases: TGTGCCAGTAGTAGCCCCCCCGGGGCGGGAGGGTACAATGAGCAGTTCTTC. Translating gives CASSSPPGAGGYNEQFF. Based on the CDR3 plus reference TRBV19 and TRBJ2-1, the full variable domain is DGGITQSPKYLFRKEGQNVTLSCEQNLNHDAMYWYRQDPGQGLRLIYYSQIVNDFQKGDIAEGYSVSREKKESFPLTVTSAQKNPTAFYLCASSSPPGAGGYNEQFFGPGTRLTVL.

This clone has only one observation. V and J are TRBV25-1 and TRBJ1-3; D is perhaps TRBD1 (6 bases). This CDR3 comprises 13 residues. V was shortened by 5 bases and J by 11 bases, with 16 bases between the two germline ends. Germline V gene lookup returns CDR1 MGHDK and CDR2 SYGVNS. CDR3: CASSPGDTSAIYF. The CDR3 nucleotides read TGTGCCAGCAGTCCTGGGGACACCTCTGCCATATATTTT.

The chain has TRBV4-2 and TRBJ1-2; 7 bases are shared with TRBD1. Germline-derived CDR1 and CDR2 are LGHNA and YNFKEQ. This CDR3 comprises 13 residues. Unmatched junction bases numbered 3, after V lost 3 bases and J lost 5 bases. CDR3 residues: CASSQLQGYGYTF. DNA for the CDR3: TGTGCCAGCAGCCAGCTACAGGGGTATGGCTACACCTTC.

The chain couples TRBV19 to TRBJ2-7; TRBD2 is a possible D gene (5 bases). Germline V gene sequence: CDR1 LNHDA, CDR2 SQIVND (reference sequence). Trimming removed 3 bases from V and 7 bases from J, with 13 bases in between. This CDR3 is built from 13 residues. The CDR3 sequence: CASSIGPSGEQYF. As DNA, the CDR3 is TGTGCCAGTAGTATTGGGCCATCGGGGGAGCAGTACTTC. Variable domain in full (rest from reference TRBV19 and TRBJ2-7): DGGITQSPKYLFRKEGQNVTLSCEQNLNHDAMYWYRQDPGQGLRLIYYSQIVNDFQKGDIAEGYSVSREKKESFPLTVTSAQKNPTAFYLCASSIGPSGEQYFGPGTRLTVT.

The genes are TRBV28 and TRBJ2-1, with a tentative D call TRBD2 (5 bases). The CDR3 runs 12 residues. Germline V gene data show CDR1 as MDHEN and CDR2 as SYDVKM. Trimming removed 2 bases from V and 9 bases from J, with 8 bases in between. The CDR3 DNA is TGTGCCAGCAGTTTACGGGAACGTGAGCAGTTCTTC. This translates into CASSLREREQFF.

The rearrangement links TRBV12-3 or TRBV12-4 to TRBJ1-1; weak D call: TRBD1 (5 bases). The CDR3 runs to 13 residues. Trimming shortened V by 6 bases and J by 7 bases, and 15 bases separated the two germline ends. The CDR3 DNA reads TGTGCCAGCAGGCTTGGCAGGGTGAATGAAGCTTTCTTT. This gives the protein CASRLGRVNEAFF.

This chain joins TRBV28 and TRBJ2-7; D possibly corresponds to TRBD1 (6 bases). V was clipped by 3 bases and J by 7 bases, with 19 bases between them. CDR3 length: 15 amino acids. Germline values: CDR1 MDHEN, CDR2 SYDVKM. The CDR3 protein is CASSFQGLAFLEQYF. CDR3 in DNA: TGTGCCAGCAGTTTCCAGGGGCTAGCCTTCTTGGAGCAGTACTTC.

The CDR3 spells CASSLLSGSSYEQYF. DNA for the CDR3: TGTGCCAGCAGCCTCCTAAGCGGCAGCTCCTACGAGCAGTACTTC. V gene TRBV11-2 combines with J gene TRBJ2-7, with D maybe TRBD2 (5 bases). Germline-derived CDR1 and CDR2 are SGHAT and FQNNGV. There are 15 residues in the CDR3. Deletions cut 5 bases from V and 0 bases from J, with 14 bases between.

The rearrangement uses TRBV27 and TRBJ2-2, with D maybe TRBD1 (5 bases). The ends were cut back, 4 bases at V and 4 bases at J, with 7 bases in the middle. The CDR3 covers 13 residues. CDR1 and CDR2 from the germline V gene are MNHEY and SMNVEV (reference sequence). The CDR3 DNA follows: TGTGCCAGCAGTTACAGGATCACCGGGGAGCTGTTTTTT. Translated, it gives CASSYRITGELFF.

CDR3 region: CASSPTDRLYSPLHF. The CDR3 nucleotides are TGTGCCAGCAGCCCGACCGACAGGCTTTATTCACCCCTCCACTTT. The rearrangement joins TRBV28 to TRBJ1-6; D perhaps matches TRBD1 (6 bases). The V gene lost 6 bases and the J gene lost 8 bases, with 17 bases spanning the gap. The CDR3 extends over 15 amino acids. From germline, CDR1 is MDHEN and CDR2 SYDVKM. Variable domain in full (rest from reference TRBV28 and TRBJ1-6): DVKVTQSSRYLVKRTGEKVFLECVQDMDHENMFWYRQDPGLGLRLIYFSYDVKMKEKGDIPEGYSVSREKKERFSLILESASTNQTSMYLCASSPTDRLYSPLHFGNGTRLTVT.

This clone was counted a single time. V and J are TRBV5-1 and TRBJ2-2; maybe TRBD1 (6 bases). CDR3 size: 15 residues. CDR1 and CDR2 from the germline V gene are SGHRS and YFSETQ. Deletions cut 4 bases from V and 0 bases from J, with 10 bases between. This CDR3 reads CASSAWTANTGELFF. As DNA, the CDR3 is TGCGCCAGCAGCGCGTGGACAGCGAACACCGGGGAGCTGTTTTTT.

The rearrangement uses TRBV28 and TRBJ2-7; D possibly corresponds to TRBD1 (6 bases). Per germline, CDR1 MDHEN and CDR2 SYDVKM. Trimming removed 6 bases at V and 5 bases at J, with 17 bases between. The CDR3 has 14 amino acids. The CDR3 coding sequence is TGTGCCAGCAGCCTACAGGGTGCCCCCCACGAGCAGTACTTC. Translating gives CASSLQGAPHEQYF.

The chain is built from TRBV14 and TRBJ2-2; 8 bases line up with TRBD1. This CDR3 contains 15 residues. V dropped 3 bases and J dropped 4; count of bases not matched to a gene: 4. Per germline, CDR1 SGHDN and CDR2 FVKESK. In DNA, the CDR3 is TGTGCCAGCAGCCACAGCAGGGGGCTCACCGGGGAGCTGTTTTTT. Translated: CASSHSRGLTGELFF.

This clone was found a few times. V and J are TRBV27 and TRBJ2-7; the D gene is possibly TRBD1 (5 bases). Germline CDR1 is MNHEY and CDR2 is SMNVEV (reference sequence). CDR3 length: 14 amino acids. The V gene lost 6 bases and the J gene lost 7 bases, with 19 bases spanning the gap. The CDR3 region is CASRQGAYEAEQYF. The CDR3, as DNA: TGTGCCAGCAGACAAGGGGCCTACGAAGCAGAGCAGTACTTC.

The J gene is TRBJ2-7, the V gene TRBV5-6; 8 nucleotides agree with TRBD1. Germline V gene data show CDR1 as SGHDT and CDR2 as YYEEEE. The CDR3 is made up of 15 amino acids. V shed 3 bases, J shed 2 bases, and the junction held 7 bases outside the gene matches. CDR3 DNA sequence: TGTGCCAGCAGCTCCTCGGGACAGGACGCCTACGAGCAGTACTTC. Amino acids: CASSSSGQDAYEQYF.

The V call is TRBV24-1, the J call TRBJ2-7; a weak D match, TRBD1 (6 bases). Germline V CDR1 and CDR2: KGHDR, SFDVKD. The V end was cut by 1 base, the J end by 2 bases, with 14 bases between. The CDR3 loop spans 16 amino acids. The CDR3 DNA sequence: TGTGCCACCAGTGATTTCAGACAGGACGGGGCCTACGAGCAGTACTTC. It encodes CATSDFRQDGAYEQYF.

J is TRBJ1-2 and V is TRBV30, with D possibly matching TRBD1 (6 bases). Germline CDR1 is GTSNPN and CDR2 is SVGIG (reference sequence). Between the trimmed V and J ends, which lost 7 bases and 4 bases, there was a span of 19 bases. The CDR3 is made up of 14 amino acids. The CDR3 sequence is CASISSGDFYGYTF. In nucleotides, the CDR3 is TGTGCCTCTATTTCGTCAGGGGATTTCTATGGCTACACCTTC.